This TCR beta chain was obtained from a study of shared clonotypes between healthy human individuals. Broader study findings: Depth of sequencing was expected to influence donor clonotype sharing.

Notes on this clone: Its antigen is undetermined.

Healthy adults negative for HIV, lacking recent acute infections or vaccinations, served as donors. Sequencing used immunoSEQ multiplex PCR; TCRdb keeps in-frame clones, though not all of them. Of some 2 million clones in the sample, about 95% were seen once. CDR1 is ENHRY and CDR2 is SYGVKD in the germline V gene. Unmatched junction bases numbered 5, after V lost 6 bases and J lost 1 base. The CDR3 extends over 15 amino acids. The receptor's source is a young man in good health. The genes are TRBV10-3 and TRBJ2-5; 10 nucleotides align to TRBD2. Sample: naive CD4+ T cells sorted from blood. Subset given: CD45RA+ positively selected. This CDR3 reads CAIRERGGIQETQYF. Here the CDR3 DNA reads TGTGCCATCAGGGAGCGGGGGGGAATCCAAGAGACCCAGTACTTC.